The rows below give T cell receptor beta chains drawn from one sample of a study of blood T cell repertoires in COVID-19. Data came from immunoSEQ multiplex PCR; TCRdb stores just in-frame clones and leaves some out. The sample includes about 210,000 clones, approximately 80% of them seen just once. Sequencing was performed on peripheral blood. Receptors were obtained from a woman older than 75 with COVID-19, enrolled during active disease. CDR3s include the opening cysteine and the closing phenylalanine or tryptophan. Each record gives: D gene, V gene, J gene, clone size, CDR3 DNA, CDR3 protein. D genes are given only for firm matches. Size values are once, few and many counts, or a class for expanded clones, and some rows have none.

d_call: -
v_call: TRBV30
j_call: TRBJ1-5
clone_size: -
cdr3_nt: TGTGCCTGGAGTGTAGGACAGCCTAATCAGCCCCAGCATTTT
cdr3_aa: CAWSVGQPNQPQHF

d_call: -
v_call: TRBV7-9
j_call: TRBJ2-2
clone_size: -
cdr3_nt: TGTGCCAGCAGCCATGGGAGCTCCGGGAGCACCGGGGAGCTGTTTTTT
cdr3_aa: CASSHGSSGSTGELFF

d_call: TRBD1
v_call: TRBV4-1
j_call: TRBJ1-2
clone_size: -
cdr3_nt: TGCGCCAGCAGCCAAGATGGGACAGGGGGCGTTTATGGCTACACCTTC
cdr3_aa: CASSQDGTGGVYGYTF

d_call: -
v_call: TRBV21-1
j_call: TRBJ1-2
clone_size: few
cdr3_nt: TGTGCCAGCAGCAAAGAGACCAGGGCTGGCTACACCTTC
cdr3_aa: CASSKETRAGYTF

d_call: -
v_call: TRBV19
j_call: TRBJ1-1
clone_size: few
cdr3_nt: TGTGCCAGTAGTACTAGGGAAGGGGGAACTGAAGCTTTCTTT
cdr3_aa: CASSTREGGTEAFF

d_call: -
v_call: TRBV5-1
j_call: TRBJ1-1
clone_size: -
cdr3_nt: TGCGCCAGCAGCACGAATACAGGGACGGGAACTGAAGCTTTCTTT
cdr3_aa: CASSTNTGTGTEAFF

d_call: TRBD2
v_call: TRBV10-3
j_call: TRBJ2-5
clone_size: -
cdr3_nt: TGTGCCATCAGTGCCACTAGCGGGGGGGCCTACCAAGAGACCCAGTACTTC
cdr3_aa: CAISATSGGAYQETQYF

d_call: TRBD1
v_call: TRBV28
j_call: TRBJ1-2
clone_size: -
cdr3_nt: TGTGCCAGCAGTTCGAGTGACAGGGGGCGCGACTATGGCTACACCTTC
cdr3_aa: CASSSSDRGRDYGYTF

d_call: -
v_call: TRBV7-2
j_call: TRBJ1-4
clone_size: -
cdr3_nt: TGTGCCTCTCCCGGGGGGGGACGTGCAACTAATGAAAAACTGTTTTTT
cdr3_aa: CASPGGGRATNEKLFF

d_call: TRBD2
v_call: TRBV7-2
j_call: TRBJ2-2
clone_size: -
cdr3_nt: TGTGCCAGCAGCTTTGGGCTAGCGGGGGGGCGTGGCACCGGGGAGCTGTTTTTT
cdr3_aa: CASSFGLAGGRGTGELFF

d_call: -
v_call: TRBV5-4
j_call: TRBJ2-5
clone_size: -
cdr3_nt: TGTGCCAGCAGCTCGGCCCCGCGGGAGACCCAGTACTTC
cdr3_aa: CASSSAPRETQYF

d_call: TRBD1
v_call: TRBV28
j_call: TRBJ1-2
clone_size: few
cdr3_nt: TGTGCCAGCAGTATCCCGTCGACAGGGACCTATGGCTACACCTTC
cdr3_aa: CASSIPSTGTYGYTF

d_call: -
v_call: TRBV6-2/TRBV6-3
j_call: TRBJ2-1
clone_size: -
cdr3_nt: TGTGCCAGCAGTTATTTGCGGGGTACCTACAATGAGCAGTTCTTC
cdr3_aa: CASSYLRGTYNEQFF

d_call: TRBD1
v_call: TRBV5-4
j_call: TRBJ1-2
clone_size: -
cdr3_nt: TGTGCCAGCAGCTTGCGGGACAGAGTCTATGGCTACACCTTC
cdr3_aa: CASSLRDRVYGYTF

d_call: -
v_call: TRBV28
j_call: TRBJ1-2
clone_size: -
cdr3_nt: TGTGCCAGCAGTAGTAGCTATGGCTACACCTTC
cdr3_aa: CASSSSYGYTF

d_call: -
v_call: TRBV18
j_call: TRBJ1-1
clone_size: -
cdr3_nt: TGTGCCAGCTCACCACCTCACGGTACTGAAGCTTTCTTT
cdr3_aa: CASSPPHGTEAFF

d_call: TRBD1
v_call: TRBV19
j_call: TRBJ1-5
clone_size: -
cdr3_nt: TGTGCCAGTACCCTGAGGCAGGGGGCTCAGCCCCAGCATTTT
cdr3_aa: CASTLRQGAQPQHF

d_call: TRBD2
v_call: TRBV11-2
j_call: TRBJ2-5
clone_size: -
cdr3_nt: TGTGCCAGCAGCCTACTAAAACTAGCGGGGGGGCCTGAAGAGACCCAGTACTTC
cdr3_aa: CASSLLKLAGGPEETQYF

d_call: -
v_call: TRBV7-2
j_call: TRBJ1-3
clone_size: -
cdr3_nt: TGTGCCAGCAGCTTACAGTACAACTCTGGAAACACCATATATTTT
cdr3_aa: CASSLQYNSGNTIYF

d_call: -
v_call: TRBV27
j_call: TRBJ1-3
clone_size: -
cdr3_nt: TGTGCCAGCAGTGGGGATCGGGGATCCGACTCTGGAAACACCATATATTTT
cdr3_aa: CASSGDRGSDSGNTIYF

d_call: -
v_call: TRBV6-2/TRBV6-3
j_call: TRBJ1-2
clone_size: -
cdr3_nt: TGTGCCAGCAGTAAAACAGCTAACAACTATGGCTACACCTTC
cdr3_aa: CASSKTANNYGYTF

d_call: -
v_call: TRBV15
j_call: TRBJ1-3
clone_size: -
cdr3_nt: TGTGCCACCAGCAGAGTAGGAGGTCCGGCGCTCTCTGGAAACACCATATATTTT
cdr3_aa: CATSRVGGPALSGNTIYF

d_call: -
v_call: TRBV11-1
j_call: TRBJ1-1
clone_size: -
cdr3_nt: TGTGCCAGCAGCCTGACAACGAACACTGAAGCTTTCTTT
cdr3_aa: CASSLTTNTEAFF

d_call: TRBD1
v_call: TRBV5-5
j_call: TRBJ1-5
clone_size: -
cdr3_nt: TGTGCCAGCAGCTTGGCCGGGACAGGGGTCAATCAGCCCCAGCATTTT
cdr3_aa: CASSLAGTGVNQPQHF

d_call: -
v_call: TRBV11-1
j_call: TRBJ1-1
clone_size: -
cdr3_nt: TGTGCCAGCAGCTTAGGGCAGGGAGCTTTCTTT
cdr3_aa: CASSLGQGAFF

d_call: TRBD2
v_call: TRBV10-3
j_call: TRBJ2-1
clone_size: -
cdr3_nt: TGTGCCATCAGTGTGGGGCTAGCGGGGGGCTACAATGAGCAGTTCTTC
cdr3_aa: CAISVGLAGGYNEQFF

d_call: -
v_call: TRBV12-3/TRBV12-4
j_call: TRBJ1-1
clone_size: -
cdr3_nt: TGTGCCAGCAGCGGACAGACGAACACTGAAGCTTTCTTT
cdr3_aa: CASSGQTNTEAFF

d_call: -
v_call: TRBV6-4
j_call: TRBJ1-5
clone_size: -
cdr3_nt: TGTGCCAGCAGTGGAGAGGGAGGCCAGCCCCAGCATTTT
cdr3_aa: CASSGEGGQPQHF

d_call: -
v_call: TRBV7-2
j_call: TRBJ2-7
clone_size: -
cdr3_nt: TGTGCCAGCAGTCCCCATTCCTACGAGCAGTACTTC
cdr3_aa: CASSPHSYEQYF

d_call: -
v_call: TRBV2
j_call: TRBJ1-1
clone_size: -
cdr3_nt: TGTGCCAGCAGTGCGGGGGGAGGCTTGAACACTGAAGCTTTCTTT
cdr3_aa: CASSAGGGLNTEAFF

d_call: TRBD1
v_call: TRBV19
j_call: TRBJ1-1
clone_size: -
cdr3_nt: TGTGCCAGTAGTACCGGACAGGGGAACACTGAAGCTTTCTTT
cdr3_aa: CASSTGQGNTEAFF

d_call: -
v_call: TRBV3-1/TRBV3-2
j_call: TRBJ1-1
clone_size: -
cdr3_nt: TGTGCCAGCAGCCAAGGGGAGACCAACTGGAACACTGAAGCTTTCTTT
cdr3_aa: CASSQGETNWNTEAFF

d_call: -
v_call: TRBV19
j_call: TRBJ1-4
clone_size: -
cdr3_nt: TGTGCCAGTAAAGGCAGGCCCGGAACAACTAATGAAAAACTGTTTTTT
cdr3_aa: CASKGRPGTTNEKLFF

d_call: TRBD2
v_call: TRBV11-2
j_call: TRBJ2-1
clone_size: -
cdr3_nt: TGTGCCAGCAGCTTAATTTTTAGCGGGGGACCCTACAATGAGCAGTTCTTC
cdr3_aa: CASSLIFSGGPYNEQFF

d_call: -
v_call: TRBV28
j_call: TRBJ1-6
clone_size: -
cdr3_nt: TGTGCCAGCAATTACCTCAGGGATTCACCCCTCCACTTT
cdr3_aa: CASNYLRDSPLHF

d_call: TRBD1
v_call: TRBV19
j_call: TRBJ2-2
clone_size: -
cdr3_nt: TGTGCCAGTAGTATATACCGGACAGGGTCAGCCGGGGAGCTGTTTTTT
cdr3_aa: CASSIYRTGSAGELFF

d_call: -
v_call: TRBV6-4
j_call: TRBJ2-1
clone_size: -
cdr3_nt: TGTGCCAGCAGTGGGGGCTCCGCAAGGTCAAAAAACTACAATGAGCAGTTCTTC
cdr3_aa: CASSGGSARSKNYNEQFF

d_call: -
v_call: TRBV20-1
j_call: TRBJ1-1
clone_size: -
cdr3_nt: TGCAGTGCAACTCAGGGCACTGAAGCTTTCTTT
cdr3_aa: CSATQGTEAFF

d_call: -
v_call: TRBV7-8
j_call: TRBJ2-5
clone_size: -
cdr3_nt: TGTGCCAGCAGGGGGGCTGGGGGACAAGAGACCCAGTACTTC
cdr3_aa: CASRGAGGQETQYF

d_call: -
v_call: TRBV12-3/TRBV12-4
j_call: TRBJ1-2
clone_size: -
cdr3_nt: TGTGCCAGCGGGGGGGGCTATGGCTACACCTTC
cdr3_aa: CASGGGYGYTF

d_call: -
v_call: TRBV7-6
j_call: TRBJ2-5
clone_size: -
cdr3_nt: TGTGCCAGCAGCTTAGCGGGGGGATCACAAGAGACCCAGTACTTC
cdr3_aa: CASSLAGGSQETQYF

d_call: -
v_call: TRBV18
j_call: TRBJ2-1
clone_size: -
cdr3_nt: TGTGCCAGCTCATCGGGCAGGGAAGGTGAGCAGTTCTTC
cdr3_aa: CASSSGREGEQFF

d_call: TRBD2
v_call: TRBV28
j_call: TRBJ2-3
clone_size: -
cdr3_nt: TGTGCCAGCAGTGCGAGCGGGGAACACACAGATACGCAGTATTTT
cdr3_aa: CASSASGEHTDTQYF

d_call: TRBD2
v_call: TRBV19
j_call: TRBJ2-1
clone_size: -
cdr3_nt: TGTGCCAGTAGTATTGGACTAGCGGGGGGGCACAATGAGCAGTTCTTC
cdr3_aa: CASSIGLAGGHNEQFF

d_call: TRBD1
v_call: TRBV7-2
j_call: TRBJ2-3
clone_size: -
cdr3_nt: TGTGCCACCAAGGACAGGAACACAGATACGCAGTATTTT
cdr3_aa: CATKDRNTDTQYF